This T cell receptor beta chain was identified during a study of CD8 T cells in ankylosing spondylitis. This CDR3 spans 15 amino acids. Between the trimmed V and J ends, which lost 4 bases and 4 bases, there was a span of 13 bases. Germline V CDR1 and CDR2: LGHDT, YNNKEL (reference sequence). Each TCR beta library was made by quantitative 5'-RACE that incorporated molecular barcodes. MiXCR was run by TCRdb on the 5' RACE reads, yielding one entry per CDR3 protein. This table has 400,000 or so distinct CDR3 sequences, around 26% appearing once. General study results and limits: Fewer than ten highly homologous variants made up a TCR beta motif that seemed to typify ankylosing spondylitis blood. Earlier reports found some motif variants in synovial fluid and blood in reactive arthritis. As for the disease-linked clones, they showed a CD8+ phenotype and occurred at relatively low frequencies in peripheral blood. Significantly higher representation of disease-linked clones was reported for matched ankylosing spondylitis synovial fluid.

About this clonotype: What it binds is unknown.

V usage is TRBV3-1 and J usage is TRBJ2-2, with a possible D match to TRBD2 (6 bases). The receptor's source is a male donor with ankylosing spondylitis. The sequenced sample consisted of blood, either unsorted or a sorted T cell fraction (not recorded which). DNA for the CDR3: TGTGCCAGCAGCCGGGGGGAGTGGGCCACCGGGGAGCTGTTTTTT. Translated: CASSRGEWATGELFF.